The following is a T cell receptor beta chain sequence with its context. The clone's antigen remains unknown. Base qualities are not recorded, but no much larger clone differs from it by a single base. These data are taken from a study of cytotoxic CD8 clonotypes in ibrutinib-treated CLL (dated by TCRdb to the early 2020s). In terms of the full investigation: The cohort included around 16 treatment-naive and approximately twelve relapsed/refractory patients; under 18 were IGHV unmutated. Responses were partial in some 24 patients and complete in 2; after median approximately 69 months follow-up, roughly 14 stayed in remission and 12 progressed. Response samples were obtained after a median of approximately twelve months of treatment, with a range of about 6 to 36 months. Samples averaged about 260,000 productive templates and 90,000 to 100,000 productive rearrangements. Of the approximately 86 people in the trial, approximately 28 had longitudinal samples available. Cryopreserved peripheral blood mononuclear cells were collected at three points: before therapy, at response, and at either sustained remission or disease progression. What the study reported, not specific to this receptor: Public clonotypes were rare and either shrank or stayed stable during treatment, and the rise in clonality at ibrutinib response reflected expansion of private clonotypes. Baseline clonality exceeded that of age-matched healthy donors and correlated strongly with circulating CD8+ T-cell counts. Clonality increased at ibrutinib response, stayed stable in sustained remission, and fell back toward baseline at progression. Sampling times were not matched between patients in sustained remission and patients whose disease was progressing, and lymph node repertoires were not examined.

Clipping removes 4 bases from V and 4 bases from J, with 15 as the unmatched junction base count. Via the germline V gene, CDR1 is LGHNA and CDR2 YNFKEQ. The CDR3 starts with the cysteine, ends with the phenylalanine, and has 17 residues. The DNA shown is the 51-base CDR3, in frame from base 1. On a MiSeq, deep resolution sequencing aimed for a depth between 1 in 1 million and 1 in 200,000 T cells, with each clonotype covered 10x on average. TCR beta libraries were generated with the immunoSEQ hsTCRB Kit. The authors' analysis ran thus. ImmunoSEQ Data Assistant and ImmunoSEQ Analyzer were used for data analysis, and V, D and J genes were assigned according to IMGT definitions. Clonality, which ranges from 0 to 1, was calculated by subtracting the normalized Shannon entropy of productive rearrangement frequencies from one. Only overrepresented clonotypes making up at least 0.05% of each patient's repertoire were included in the public clonotype analysis. About 13 age-matched healthy donor repertoires from immuneACCESS were used as controls for clonality. This is the immuneACCESS table as TCRdb keeps it, with only in-frame sequences that have V and J called. A part of the clones is gone; compared with another copy, unresolved V genes explain less than half, and the rest is unexplained. V, J and clone size are those of that table, while D and trimming were read from the DNA. The sample records about 15,000 clones, 70% to 90% of which are singletons. Jointly, the top ten make up 15% to 20% of the sample.

For TCR beta library preparation, roughly 2.2 micrograms of genomic DNA were isolated from cryopreserved PBMCs. Longitudinal blood samples from CLL patients on ibrutinib monotherapy underwent high-throughput TCR beta sequencing. The patients took part in an open-label, single-center phase 2 trial of ibrutinib monotherapy. Here the sequenced sample was PBMCs, taken before ibrutinib treatment. The TCR originated in a human donor with chronic lymphocytic leukemia. The chain employs TRBV4-2 and TRBJ2-5; 7 bases in the junction line up with TRBD2. The CDR3 has the sequence CASSRQNGGLPLETQYF. In nucleotide form, the sequence is TGTGCCAGCAGCCGCCAAAACGGGGGACTACCGTTAGAGACCCAGTACTTC.